The clone carrying this T cell receptor (beta chain) came up a few times. Its specificity is not known. The sample comes from a study of OX40 agonist ivuxolimab in advanced cancers. Across the whole study: Patients received the agonistic anti-OX40 (CD134) antibody ivuxolimab. Those treated in dose escalation had hepatocellular carcinoma, melanoma, renal cell cancer or head and neck cancer.

Overall study results and limits: Clonal expansion among partial responders at 0.1-3.0 mg/kg ranked near the lowest. Clonal expansion from baseline to week 6 occurred in both CD4+ and CD8+ T cells.

The V and J ends lost 0 bases and 10 bases respectively, with 16 bases between them. The CDR3 runs 14 residues. Germline loops: CDR1 SGDLS, CDR2 YYNGEE. Generated by immunoSEQ multiplex PCR, the TCRdb table keeps only in-frame clones and is missing some. The sample includes 75,000 to 100,000 clones, about 83% of them seen just once. The source was CD4+ or CD8+ T cells sorted from blood, collected in a trial of the OX40 agonist ivuxolimab. This TCR came from an adult with an advanced solid tumor such as melanoma, head and neck, liver or kidney cancer. V gene TRBV9 combines with J gene TRBJ2-5, with TRBD2 as a possible D gene (5 bases). The CDR3 region is CASSVAGGPGDQYF. The CDR3 DNA is TGTGCCAGCAGCGTAGCTGGCGGGCCTGGAGACCAGTACTTC. The variable domain in full, completed from reference TRBV9 and TRBJ2-5, reads DSGVTQTPKHLITATGQRVTLRCSPRSGDLSVYWYQQSLDQGLQFLIQYYNGEERAKGNILERFSAQQFPDLHSELNLSSLELGDSALYFCASSVAGGPGDQYFGPGTRLLVL.